A single sample gave rise to the 9 T cell receptor beta chains below, sequenced in a study of blood T cells in healthy people across ages. Primed by a sample-barcoded 5' primer and a J-beta primer mix, a second PCR proceeded for 7 to 11 cycles. TCRdb called the 5' RACE reads again in MiXCR, with one record for every CDR3 protein. Of some 1.5 million distinct CDR3 sequences listed, 25% to 30% are singletons. Sample: blood. The origin of the receptors is a woman in her twenties or thirties in good health.

This clonotype was counted only a few times. V usage is TRBV25-1 and J usage is TRBJ2-3, with 10 nucleotides matching TRBD2. The trim removed 5 bases at V and 6 bases at J, leaving 8 bases unmatched. Germline CDR1 reads MGHDK; CDR2 reads SYGVNS. The CDR3 is made up of 15 amino acids. As DNA, the CDR3 is TGTGCCAGCAGTTCGACTAGCGGGTTGGCGGATACGCAGTATTTT. Translation: CASSSTSGLADTQYF.

The J gene is TRBJ1-1, the V gene TRBV20-1, with 7 bases matching TRBD1. Germline V lookup: CDR1 DFQATT, CDR2 SNEGSKA (reference sequence). CDR3 length equals 13 residues. The J segment lost 8 bases and the V segment lost 2 bases, leaving 8 bases of the junction unmatched. Here the CDR3 reads CSARPTGDVEAFF. CDR3 in DNA: TGCAGTGCTAGACCCACAGGGGACGTAGAAGCTTTCTTT.

A note on this clonotype: Just one base apart from a much larger clone, this may be a read error. Written as DNA, the CDR3 is TGTGCCAGCAGCCCTCGACAACCCAATGAGCAGTACTTC. As protein: CASSPRQPNEQYF. V and J are TRBV7-2 and TRBJ2-4; D gene uncertain. Trimming removed 5 bases at V and 13 bases at J, with 18 bases between. There are 13 residues in the CDR3. Looked up from germline, CDR1 is SGHTA and CDR2 is FQGNSA.

In its sample, this clonotype was seen a few times. This may be a read error, as it is one base from a much larger clone. The gene calls are TRBV29-1 and TRBJ2-7, with D perhaps being TRBD1 or TRBD2 (6 bases each). CDR1 and CDR2 (germline): SQVTM, ANQGSEA. The CDR3 spans 14 residues. The ends were cut back, 6 bases at V and 1 base at J, with 16 bases in the middle. CDR3 nucleotides: TGCAGCGTGGTAACTAGCAGGGGATCCTACGAGCAGTACTTC. Translated, it gives CSVVTSRGSYEQYF.

The chain employs TRBV7-9 and TRBJ2-5; 8 bases agree with TRBD1. Trimming took 6 bases from V and 1 from J; bases not matched to a gene: 4. Germline values: CDR1 SEHNR, CDR2 FQNEAQ (reference sequence). CDR3 size: 14 residues. The CDR3 reads CASRRGQGQETQYF. The CDR3 coding sequence is TGTGCCAGCAGACGAGGACAGGGCCAAGAGACCCAGTACTTC.

This clonotype was seen many times. The genes are TRBV20-1 and TRBJ2-5; no definite D call. The germline V gene has CDR1 DFQATT and CDR2 SNEGSKA (reference sequence). Trimming took off 7 bases at V and 2 bases at J, with 20 bases between the two ends. The CDR3 has 15 residues. The CDR3 coding sequence is TGCAGTGTAGATGTGCTAAATCGTGGACAAGAGACCCAGTACTTC. Encoded protein: CSVDVLNRGQETQYF.

The CDR3 loop reads CASSGGVDISYEQYF. The CDR3, as DNA: TGTGCCAGCAGCGGAGGGGTGGACATATCCTACGAGCAGTACTTC. V is TRBV21-1 and J is TRBJ2-7; the listed D gene, TRBD2, was not tested against the DNA. TRBV21-1 is a recognized pseudogene. CDR3 size: 15 residues.

With regard to this clonotype: A read error may be the cause here, since a much bigger clone is one base away. The chain joins TRBV7-2 to TRBJ2-7; 7 bases match TRBD2. The CDR3 length is 15 residues. Unmatched junction bases numbered 8, after V lost 1 base and J lost 5 bases. Germline CDR1 SGHTA, CDR2 FQGNSA. For the CDR3, the DNA is TGTGCCAGCAGCTTAGAACTAGCGCCCAGGGACGAGCAGTACGTC. Its translation is CASSLELAPRDEQYV.

This sequence joins TRBV7-2 and TRBJ1-1; the D is unclear. The CDR3 runs to 14 residues. Germline lookup yields CDR1 SGHTA and CDR2 FQGNSA. V was trimmed by 4 bases and J by 10 bases, leaving 19 bases between them. The DNA for the CDR3 is TGTGCCAGCAGCTGGACCGGACCTCGAACGGGAGCTTTCTTT. Amino acids: CASSWTGPRTGAFF.